The rows below give T cell receptor beta chains drawn from one sample of a study of T cells in Graves' hyperthyroidism and ophthalmopathy. TCRdb re-called the multiplex PCR reads through MiXCR, storing one row per CDR3 protein. The table has around 200,000 distinct CDR3 sequences, more than 15% seen once. Sequenced input: blood. The receptors originated from a woman in her 50s with Graves' hyperthyroidism. Both conserved end residues are trimmed from each CDR3. D genes are given only for firm matches. Where a row states a size, it is once, few, many or the class of an expanded clone; other rows omit it.

clone size	V gene	J gene	D gene	CDR3 protein
many	TRBV7-6	TRBJ2-1	TRBD2	ASSFQIPGLANHEQF
many	TRBV19	TRBJ1-1	-	ASSITGSEAF
-	TRBV12-3/TRBV12-4	TRBJ2-5	-	ASSLDPRGTQY
many	TRBV7-2	TRBJ2-3	TRBD2	ASSRRGSGAGDTQY
few	TRBV6-2/TRBV6-3	TRBJ2-5	-	ASSFRRDQY
few	TRBV4-2	TRBJ2-2	-	ASSQDLTNTGELF
many	TRBV5-1	TRBJ2-1	-	ASTRTTDYNEQF
many	TRBV7-9	TRBJ2-5	-	ASTTGVQETQY
many	TRBV6-1	TRBJ1-1	TRBD1	ASRLDRRYTEAF
many	TRBV7-8	TRBJ2-3	TRBD1	ASSWKGTGDPPDTQY
few	TRBV6-1	TRBJ1-1	TRBD1	ASRFRGRITEAF
many	TRBV5-1	TRBJ2-2	-	ASSSWTANTGELF
many	TRBV10-1	TRBJ1-1	-	ASSGGGDMNTEAF
few	TRBV7-9	TRBJ1-3	-	ASSLVARGEVGNTIY
-	TRBV19	TRBJ2-5	TRBD2	ASNYLGGAWETQY
many	TRBV3-1	TRBJ2-2	-	ASSPWGSFRNTGELF
many	TRBV28	TRBJ1-6	TRBD1	ASTWNRGVYNSPLH
-	TRBV6-5	TRBJ2-1	TRBD2	ASSFSGGATDEQF
many	TRBV27	TRBJ1-2	TRBD1	ASSLNRGRGYT
-	TRBV2	TRBJ2-5	TRBD1	ASSGQGWETQY